The 2 T cell receptor beta chains below all came from one sample that was sequenced in a study of cytomegalovirus exposure and HLA in healthy donors. Researchers ran the PCR with 60 Vbeta and 13 Jbeta primers. TCRdb's table, derived via immunoSEQ multiplex PCR, lists solely in-frame clones and lacks some. The data show 200,000 or so clones, roughly 83% seen once. The sample taken for sequencing was PBMCs. The receptors were sampled from a male donor in good health and CMV-seropositive.

The chain carries TRBV11-2 and TRBJ2-1; TRBD1 aligns across 10 bases. Losses at the gene ends were 5 bases for V and 10 bases for J; bases not matched to a gene: 2. From germline, CDR1 is SGHAT and CDR2 FQNNGV. This CDR3 region has 12 residues. In DNA, the CDR3 is TGTGCCAGCAGCCCGGACAGGGGGGAGCAGTTCTTC. Translation gives CASSPDRGEQFF.

Here the CDR3 DNA reads TGCAGCGTGAGAACAGGGGCCAATTCACCCCTCCACTTT. This encodes CSVRTGANSPLHF. This chain uses TRBV29-1 with TRBJ1-6, with 7 bases matching TRBD1. The CDR3 totals 13 residues. Trimming at V came to 6 bases and at J to 7 bases, leaving 6 bases not matched to a gene. Germline loops: CDR1 SQVTM, CDR2 ANQGSEA. Using reference TRBV29-1 and TRBJ1-6 for the parts outside the CDR3, the full variable domain is SAVISQKPSRDICQRGTSLTIQCQVDSQVTMMFWYRQQPGQSLTLIATANQGSEATYESGFVIDKFPISRPNLTFSTLTVSNMSPEDSSIYLCSVRTGANSPLHFGNGTRLTVT.